This T cell receptor (beta chain) comes out of a study of shared clonotypes between healthy human individuals. Notes on this clone: As yet, its antigen is unknown. Sequence at one end of the junction differs from germline and may be a read error.

Germline V gene lookup returns CDR1 SGHTA and CDR2 FQGNSA. The CDR3 consists of 12 residues. Broader study findings: Roughly 4.6% of naive CD4 clonotypes were common to a handful of donors.

Partitioning of CD4+ cells yielded a CD45RA+ naive subset and a CD45RA-negative memory subset. Profiling relied on immunoSEQ multiplex PCR, and the TCRdb table lists in-frame clones only, not all of them. The sample gives around 1.4 million clones, about 98.5% of which show up once; 0.36% is in the top ten. The receptor's source is a man aged 25-45 years in good health. Source material: naive CD4+ T cells sorted from blood. Subset meaning: CD45RA+ positively selected. The rearrangement joins TRBV7-2 to TRBJ2-1; 14 bases are a match to TRBD2. The CDR3 reads CASSAGLAGVVF. CDR3 sequence (DNA): TGTGCCAGCAGCGCGGGACTAGCGGGAGTGGTCTTC.